The entry below gives a single T cell receptor (beta chain) sequence along with its context. Its antigen is unknown. This sample is part of a study of brain metastases from non-small cell lung cancer. Study findings and constraints: Metastases had sparse T cells but largely shared repertoires with primaries.

Sequencing used immunoSEQ multiplex PCR; TCRdb keeps in-frame clones, though not all of them. Among fewer than 9,500 clones listed, 85% were seen once. This receptor was obtained from a donor aged 40 or over with non-small cell lung cancer. Sequenced sample: primary lung tumor tissue.

This chain's CDR3 is CASSQDGTGSDYGYTF. CDR3 in DNA: TGCGCCAGCAGCCAGGACGGTACGGGGTCTGACTATGGCTACACCTTC. V gene TRBV4-1 combines with J gene TRBJ1-2; D is ambiguous. Trimming cost V 3 bases and J 3 bases, with 17 bases left between them. The germline gives CDR1 MGHRA, CDR2 YSYEKL. The length of the CDR3 is 16 residues.